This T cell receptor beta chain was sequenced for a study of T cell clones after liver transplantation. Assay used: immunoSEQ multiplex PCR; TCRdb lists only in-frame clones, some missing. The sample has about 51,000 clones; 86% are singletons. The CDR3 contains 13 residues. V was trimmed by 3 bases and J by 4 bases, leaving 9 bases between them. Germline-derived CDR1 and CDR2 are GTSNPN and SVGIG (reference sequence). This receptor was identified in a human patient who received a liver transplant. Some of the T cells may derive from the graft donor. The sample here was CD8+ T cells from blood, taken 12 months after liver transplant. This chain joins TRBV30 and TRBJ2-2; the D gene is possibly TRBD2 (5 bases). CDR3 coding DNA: TGTGCCTGGAGCGGACTGATCACCGGGGAGCTGTTTTTT. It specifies CAWSGLITGELFF.